The 5 T cell receptor beta chains below come from one sample, sequenced in a study of regulatory and conventional T cells in RAG deficiency. The table came from immunoSEQ multiplex PCR; TCRdb's copy has only in-frame clones and leaves some out. The sample lists tens of thousands of clones; 75% to 90% were seen once. The sample was also linked to a second study, of regulatory T cells. That source reports: The PCR used 52 TRBV and 13 TRBJ primers.

Sequenced material: CD8+ T cells sorted from blood. These receptors were taken from a human donor in good health.

The chain links TRBV2 to TRBJ1-1, with D maybe TRBD1 (6 bases). The CDR3 loop spans 11 amino acids. V lost 7 bases and J 5 bases, leaving 8 bases between the germline ends. Germline loops: CDR1 SNHLY, CDR2 FYNNEI. The CDR3 here is CASKRGTEAFF. The CDR3 bases are TGTGCCAGCAAAAGGGGGACTGAAGCTTTCTTT.

This rearrangement joins TRBV11-2 to TRBJ2-1; D not certain. This CDR3 region has 12 residues. V gave up 4 bases and J gave up 4 bases, with 5 bases separating them. Germline V gene lookup returns CDR1 SGHAT and CDR2 FQNNGV. In DNA, the CDR3 is TGTGCCAGCAGCTCCCAATACAATGAGCAGTTCTTC. Amino acid sequence: CASSSQYNEQFF.

The chain combines TRBV19 with TRBJ1-3, with no clear D. The CDR3 is 15 amino acids. CDR1 and CDR2 (germline): LNHDA, SQIVND (reference sequence). V gave up 6 bases and J gave up 1 base, with 13 bases separating them. CDR3: CASRVGPLSGNTIYF. CDR3 sequence (DNA): TGTGCCAGTAGAGTGGGCCCCTTATCTGGAAACACCATATATTTT.

V usage is TRBV11-2 and J usage is TRBJ2-7; 10 bases align to TRBD2. CDR3 length: 14 residues. V shed 3 bases, J shed 3 bases, and the junction held 2 bases outside the gene matches. The germline gives CDR1 SGHAT, CDR2 FQNNGV. Here the CDR3 reads CASSLASGSYEQYF. In DNA form, the CDR3 reads TGTGCCAGCAGCTTGGCTAGCGGGAGCTACGAGCAGTACTTC.

This clone occurred once. This chain connects TRBV7-9 to TRBJ1-1, with TRBD1 identical over 7 bases. V lost 1 base and J lost 7; bases outside the gene matches: 6. This CDR3 contains 14 residues. CDR1 and CDR2 (germline): SEHNR, FQNEAQ (reference sequence). The CDR3 loop reads CASSLGGQSLEAFF. The CDR3 DNA sequence: TGTGCCAGCAGCTTAGGGGGACAGAGCCTTGAAGCTTTCTTT.